This entry lists 8 T cell receptor beta chains sequenced from one sample in a study of cytomegalovirus exposure and HLA in healthy donors. Data came from immunoSEQ multiplex PCR; TCRdb stores just in-frame clones and leaves some out. The sample contains some 130,000 clones, almost 85% of which appear only once. The sample taken for sequencing was PBMCs. These receptors were taken from a man aged 30-40 years in good health and CMV-seropositive.

The chain uses TRBV6-1 and TRBJ2-7; D is uncertain. This CDR3 spans 11 amino acids. The V gene's germline CDR1 is MNHNS and CDR2 SASEGT. V was pared by 6 bases and J by 6 bases, with 9 bases between. The CDR3 sequence: CASSLNREQYF. In DNA form, the CDR3 reads TGTGCCAGCAGCCTAAATCGCGAGCAGTACTTC.

The V call is TRBV27, the J call TRBJ2-7; TRBD1 aligns across 8 bases. The CDR3 spans 15 residues. Germline V gives CDR1 MNHEY, CDR2 SMNVEV (reference sequence). V gave up 4 bases and J gave up 3 bases; unmatched junction bases: 8. This chain's CDR3 is CASSSRDRSHYEQYF. CDR3 coding DNA: TGTGCCAGCAGTTCCCGGGACAGGTCTCACTACGAGCAGTACTTC.

V usage is TRBV29-1 and J usage is TRBJ2-5; D is perhaps TRBD1 (6 bases). Looked up from germline, CDR1 is SQVTM and CDR2 is ANQGSEA. The CDR3 totals 16 residues. The ends were cut back, 8 bases at V and 4 bases at J, with 26 bases in the middle. The CDR3: CSINPRDTREGETQYF. In nucleotides, the CDR3 is TGCAGCATAAACCCCCGGGACACCCGAGAAGGAGAGACCCAGTACTTC.

The CDR3, as DNA: TGTGCCAGCAGCTTGGTTACTAGCGGGAGTCCAGATACGCAGTATTTT. It specifies CASSLVTSGSPDTQYF. The gene calls are TRBV5-4 and TRBJ2-3; 11 bases are a match to TRBD2. The germline gives CDR1 SGHNT, CDR2 YYREEE (reference sequence). CDR3 length: 16 residues. With 0 bases clipped from V and 4 bases from J, the junction kept 4 bases outside the gene matches.

V usage is TRBV19 and J usage is TRBJ1-2; D is ambiguous. The CDR3 covers 15 residues. Trimming removed 7 bases from V and 5 bases from J, with 20 bases in between. Germline CDR1 is LNHDA and CDR2 is SQIVND (reference sequence). The CDR3 protein is CASTPAQANIYGYTF. The CDR3 DNA sequence: TGTGCCAGTACCCCGGCCCAAGCGAATATATATGGCTACACCTTC.

The chain recombines TRBV2 with TRBJ2-7, with D perhaps TRBD1 (6 bases). Germline CDR1 is SNHLY and CDR2 is FYNNEI. This CDR3 is 13 amino acids long. Trimming pared 4 bases from V and 1 base from J, leaving 8 bases between. The CDR3 sequence is CASSGTASYEQYF. CDR3 bases: TGTGCCAGCAGTGGGACAGCTTCCTACGAGCAGTACTTC.

The V and J genes are TRBV7-6 and TRBJ1-1; 8 bases fit TRBD1. The J segment lost 1 base and the V segment lost 5 bases, leaving 6 bases of the junction unmatched. The CDR3 length is 15 residues. Germline V CDR1 and CDR2: SGHVS, FNYEAQ. DNA for the CDR3: TGTGCCAGCAGCCCCCAGGGGGCCAGGAACACTGAAGCTTTCTTT. The encoded protein is CASSPQGARNTEAFF.

This chain links TRBV5-1 with TRBJ2-7; tentative D call: TRBD2 (5 bases). The CDR3 consists of 15 residues. V lost 0 bases and J lost 3, with 13 bases in between. Germline values: CDR1 SGHRS, CDR2 YFSETQ. The chain's CDR3 is CASSLASGELYEQYF. For the CDR3, the DNA is TGCGCCAGCAGCTTGGCCAGCGGTGAACTCTACGAGCAGTACTTC.